This is a list of T cell receptor beta chains from one sample in a study of beta chain features in type 1 diabetes. The data were produced by immunoSEQ multiplex PCR, yet TCRdb's version contains in-frame clones alone and is incomplete. The repertoire includes hundreds of thousands of clones, roughly 30% of them detected once, and about 0.06% sits in the top ten. Specimen: naive CD4+ T cells from blood. All receptors come from a man aged 18 to 29 in good health. Both conserved end residues are part of each CDR3.

CDR3	J	V	length
CAWTQEVETQYF	TRBJ2-5	TRBV30	12
CASSGAREGEQYF	TRBJ2-7	TRBV2	13
CAIGGFYNEQFF	TRBJ2-1	TRBV10-3	12
CASSQVPSSNYGYTF	TRBJ1-2	TRBV4-1	15
CAIREQGMYGYTF	TRBJ1-2	TRBV10-3	13
CASSLLAGDREQFF	TRBJ2-1	TRBV28	14
CASRTGLSNYGYTF	TRBJ1-2	TRBV5-1	14
CASSEDERETQYF	TRBJ2-5	TRBV10-1	13
CASSLYNEQFF	TRBJ2-1	TRBV9	11
CSARLPGTNTEAFF	TRBJ1-1	TRBV29-1	14
CASSERSTDTQYF	TRBJ2-3	TRBV5-1	13
CASSAGQGTDTQYF	TRBJ2-3	TRBV18	14
CAVGDSGRSRDTQYF	TRBJ2-3	TRBV30	15
CAAAGKAEAFF	TRBJ1-1	TRBV30	11
CASSLVESGNTIYF	TRBJ1-3	TRBV7-9	14
CASSQDKGTLYNEQFF	TRBJ2-1	TRBV4-3	16
CAWSPGFRDEKLFF	TRBJ1-4	TRBV30	14
CASSEPRDQPQHF	TRBJ1-5	TRBV6-1	13
CSAFAVETEAFF	TRBJ1-1	TRBV29-1	12
CASSGSGPSYNEQFF	TRBJ2-1	TRBV25-1	15
CSVAGNYGYTF	TRBJ1-2	TRBV29-1	11
CATSPLAGVYEQYF	TRBJ2-7	TRBV7-9	14
CATSRDMLAATNTGELFF	TRBJ2-2	TRBV15	18
CASSQGFSEKLFF	TRBJ1-4	TRBV4-3	13
CASSHGTSGSDEQFF	TRBJ2-1	TRBV4-2	15
CASSLESSYNEQFF	TRBJ2-1	TRBV5-4	14
CAWAGATDTQYF	TRBJ2-3	TRBV30	12
CASSVAGGNRQETQYF	TRBJ2-5	TRBV9	16
CASMGQVNTEAFF	TRBJ1-1	TRBV19	13
CSLLDGTDTQYF	TRBJ2-3	TRBV29-1	12
CASSVDRRSTEQYF	TRBJ2-7	TRBV9	14
CASSSRLAGANVLTF	TRBJ2-6	TRBV7-9	15
CAIRQFLAGQETQYF	TRBJ2-5	TRBV10-3	15
CASSPPSSYEQYF	TRBJ2-7	TRBV5-6	13
CASRETGRGTGELFF	TRBJ2-2	TRBV28	15
CASSQGLAGQGGGANVLTF	TRBJ2-6	TRBV4-2	19
CASSTRGHEQYF	TRBJ2-7	TRBV5-1	12
CASSLVYGSYNEQFF	TRBJ2-1	TRBV7-9	15
CASSPQTSGYYNEQFF	TRBJ2-1	TRBV28	16
CASSLRAHEQYF	TRBJ2-7	TRBV28	12
CASSFRDRGFVDTGELFF	TRBJ2-2	TRBV27	18
CASSGLAGGSNEQFF	TRBJ2-1	TRBV19	15
CATATGPNQPQHF	TRBJ1-5	TRBV30	13
CASSSLRGDWVTEAFF	TRBJ1-1	TRBV7-9	16
CSVLTSAGTYGYTF	TRBJ1-2	TRBV29-1	14